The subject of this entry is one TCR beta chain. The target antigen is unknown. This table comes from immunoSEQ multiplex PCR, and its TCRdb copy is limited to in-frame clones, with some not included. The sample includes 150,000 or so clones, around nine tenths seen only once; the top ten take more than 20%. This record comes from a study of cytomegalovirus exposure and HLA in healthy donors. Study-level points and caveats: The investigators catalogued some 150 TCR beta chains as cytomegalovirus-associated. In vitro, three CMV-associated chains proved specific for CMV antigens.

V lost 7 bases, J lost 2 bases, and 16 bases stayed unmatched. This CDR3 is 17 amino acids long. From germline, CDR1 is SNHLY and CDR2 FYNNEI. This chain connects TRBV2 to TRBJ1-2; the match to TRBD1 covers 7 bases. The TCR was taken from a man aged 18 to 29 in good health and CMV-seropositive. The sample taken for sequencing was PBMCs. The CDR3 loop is CASKGPGQRIGNYGYTF. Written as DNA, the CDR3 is TGTGCCAGCAAGGGACCGGGACAGAGGATCGGAAACTATGGCTACACCTTC. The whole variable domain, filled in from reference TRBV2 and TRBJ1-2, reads EPEVTQTPSHQVTQMGQEVILRCVPISNHLYFYWYRQILGQKVEFLVSFYNNEISEKSEIFDDQFSVERPDGSNFTLKIRSTKLEDSAMYFCASKGPGQRIGNYGYTFGSGTRLTVV.